The 9 T cell receptor beta chains listed next were all sequenced from one sample in a study of shared clonotypes between healthy human individuals. Libraries were prepared by immunoSEQ multiplex PCR; TCRdb keeps only in-frame clonotypes and omits some of them. The sample contains hundreds of thousands of clones, roughly 96% of which appear only once. CD8 cells regarded as naive lacked CD45RO, were positively chosen for CCR7, and omitted terminally differentiated effector memory CD45RA+ cells. The specimen sequenced was naive CD8+ T cells sorted from blood. All receptors come from a woman in her thirties in good health.

This rearrangement joins TRBV4-1 to TRBJ2-1; 7 bases map to TRBD2. CDR3 length equals 19 residues. V lost 0 bases to trimming and J lost 6 bases; unmatched junction nucleotides: 17. Germline CDR1 is MGHRA and CDR2 is YSYEKL. Here the CDR3 DNA reads TGCGCCAGCAGCCAAGATGGGCTAGCGGTAATGACCCCCCGCAATGAGCAGTTCTTC. As protein: CASSQDGLAVMTPRNEQFF.

V usage is TRBV9 and J usage is TRBJ1-1; no clear D gene. With 3 bases removed from V and 2 bases from J, the gap between germline ends came to 11 bases. The CDR3 extends over 14 amino acids. CDR1 and CDR2 from the germline V gene are SGDLS and YYNGEE. The CDR3 reads CASSAWYLNTEAFF. CDR3 nucleotides: TGTGCCAGCAGCGCGTGGTATTTAAACACTGAAGCTTTCTTT.

CDR3 in amino acids: CASSEFGLSSYNEQFF. The CDR3 DNA follows: TGTGCCAGCAGTGAGTTCGGACTGAGCTCCTACAATGAGCAGTTCTTC. The rearrangement uses TRBV6-1 and TRBJ2-1, with D possibly matching TRBD2 (5 bases). The CDR3 covers 16 residues. Germline V gene lookup returns CDR1 MNHNS and CDR2 SASEGT. The V end was cut by 3 bases, the J end by 0 bases, with 12 bases between.

This chain links TRBV9 with TRBJ2-2, with 7 bases lining up with TRBD1. V was pared by 3 bases and J by 2 bases, with 7 bases of the junction left unmatched. The germline V gene has CDR1 SGDLS and CDR2 YYNGEE. This CDR3 is built from 16 residues. CDR3 DNA: TGTGCCAGCAGCGCTCGACAGGGAGTAAACACCGGGGAGCTGTTTTTT. This translates into CASSARQGVNTGELFF.

CDR3 in DNA: TGTGCCAGCACCCCCGTGAGAGGGGGGGAGACCCAGTACTTC. Translated: CASTPVRGGETQYF. V and J are TRBV2 and TRBJ2-5; D is tentatively TRBD1 or TRBD2 (6 bases each). The V gene's germline CDR1 is SNHLY and CDR2 FYNNEI. The CDR3 totals 14 residues. Trimming removed 7 bases at V and 5 bases at J, with 17 bases between.

V is TRBV9 and J is TRBJ2-1; tentatively, D is TRBD1 (5 bases). This CDR3 region has 14 residues. V was clipped by 7 bases and J by 2 bases, with 13 bases between them. Germline-derived CDR1 and CDR2 are SGDLS and YYNGEE. The CDR3 sequence is CASALQGTYNEQFF. CDR3 nucleotide sequence: TGTGCCAGCGCCCTCCAGGGTACCTACAATGAGCAGTTCTTC. Filled out from reference TRBV9 and TRBJ2-1, the complete variable domain reads DSGVTQTPKHLITATGQRVTLRCSPRSGDLSVYWYQQSLDQGLQFLIQYYNGEERAKGNILERFSAQQFPDLHSELNLSSLELGDSALYFCASALQGTYNEQFFGPGTRLTVL.

The chain recombines TRBV4-1 with TRBJ1-4; 7 nucleotides line up with TRBD1. The CDR3 is made up of 18 amino acids. Germline loops: CDR1 MGHRA, CDR2 YSYEKL. V was clipped by 1 base and J by 5 bases; unmatched bases: 13. As DNA, the CDR3 is TGCGCCAGCAGCCAAGTGGTGGGACAGCGAAGGGGAAATGAAAAACTGTTTTTT. This encodes CASSQVVGQRRGNEKLFF.

With respect to this clone: Other DNA variants within this sample encode the same CDR3. This rearrangement joins TRBV6-5 to TRBJ1-5, with 8 bases aligning to TRBD1. This CDR3 spans 14 amino acids. Trimming at V came to 6 bases and at J to 7 bases, leaving 8 bases not matched to a gene. CDR1 and CDR2 (germline): MNHEY, SVGAGI. The CDR3 loop reads CASSSTGGGQPQHF. The CDR3 DNA reads TGTGCCAGCAGCTCTACAGGGGGAGGGCAGCCCCAGCATTTT.

A note on this clone: Different DNA sequences within this sample yield the same CDR3. This chain connects TRBV6-1 to TRBJ1-5; D gene ambiguous. Trimming took off 2 bases at V and 1 base at J, with 6 bases between the two ends. The CDR3 is 14 residues long. Germline V gene sequence: CDR1 MNHNS, CDR2 SASEGT. In DNA form, the CDR3 reads TGTGCCAGCAGTGAATATGGGAGCAATCAGCCCCAGCATTTT. It codes for CASSEYGSNQPQHF.